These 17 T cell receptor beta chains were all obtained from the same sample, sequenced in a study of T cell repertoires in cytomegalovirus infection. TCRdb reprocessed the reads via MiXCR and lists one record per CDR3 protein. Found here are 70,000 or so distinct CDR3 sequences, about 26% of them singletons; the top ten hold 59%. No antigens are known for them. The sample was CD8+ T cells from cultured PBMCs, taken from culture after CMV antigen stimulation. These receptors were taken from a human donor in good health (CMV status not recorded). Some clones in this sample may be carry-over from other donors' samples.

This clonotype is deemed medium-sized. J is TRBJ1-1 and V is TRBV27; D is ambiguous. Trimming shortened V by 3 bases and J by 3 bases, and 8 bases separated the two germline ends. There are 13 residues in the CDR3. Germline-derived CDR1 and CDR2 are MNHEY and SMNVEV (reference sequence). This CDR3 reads CASSFGGYTEAFF. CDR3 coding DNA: TGTGCCAGCAGTTTTGGCGGGTACACTGAAGCTTTCTTT.

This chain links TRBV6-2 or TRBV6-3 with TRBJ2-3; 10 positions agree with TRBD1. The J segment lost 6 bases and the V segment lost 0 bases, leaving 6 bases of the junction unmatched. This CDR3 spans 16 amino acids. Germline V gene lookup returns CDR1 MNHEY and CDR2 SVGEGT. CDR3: CASSYSGTGVLDTQYF. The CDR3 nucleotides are TGTGCCAGCAGTTACTCCGGGACAGGGGTCTTGGATACGCAGTATTTT.

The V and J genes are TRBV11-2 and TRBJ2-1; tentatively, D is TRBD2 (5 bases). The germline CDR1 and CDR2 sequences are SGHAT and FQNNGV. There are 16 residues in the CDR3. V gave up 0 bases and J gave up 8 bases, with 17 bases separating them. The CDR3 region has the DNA TGTGCCAGCAGCTTAGAAGGCTCCTGGAGGCAGTATGAGCAGTTCTTC. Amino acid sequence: CASSLEGSWRQYEQFF.

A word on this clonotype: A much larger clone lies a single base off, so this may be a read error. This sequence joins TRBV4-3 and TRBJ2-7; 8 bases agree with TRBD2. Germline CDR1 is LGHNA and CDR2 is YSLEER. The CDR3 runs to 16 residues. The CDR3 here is CASSQDHGSGVYEHYF. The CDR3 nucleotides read TGCGCCAGCAGCCAAGATCATGGTAGCGGGGTCTACGAGCACTACTTC.

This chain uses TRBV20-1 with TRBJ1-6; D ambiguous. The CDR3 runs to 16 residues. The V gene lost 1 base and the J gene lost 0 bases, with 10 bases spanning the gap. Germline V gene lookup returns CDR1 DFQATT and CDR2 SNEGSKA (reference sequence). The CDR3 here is CSARVHSTSYNSPLHF. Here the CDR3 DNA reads TGCAGTGCTAGAGTCCATTCTACCTCCTATAATTCACCCCTCCACTTT.

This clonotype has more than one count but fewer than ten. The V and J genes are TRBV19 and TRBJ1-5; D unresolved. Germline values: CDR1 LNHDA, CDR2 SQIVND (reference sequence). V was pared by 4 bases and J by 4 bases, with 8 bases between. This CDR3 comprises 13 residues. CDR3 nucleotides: TGTGCCAGTAGTAAGACCTTTAATCAGCCCCAGCATTTT. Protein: CASSKTFNQPQHF. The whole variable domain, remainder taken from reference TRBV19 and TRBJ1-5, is DGGITQSPKYLFRKEGQNVTLSCEQNLNHDAMYWYRQDPGQGLRLIYYSQIVNDFQKGDIAEGYSVSREKKESFPLTVTSAQKNPTAFYLCASSKTFNQPQHFGDGTRLSIL.

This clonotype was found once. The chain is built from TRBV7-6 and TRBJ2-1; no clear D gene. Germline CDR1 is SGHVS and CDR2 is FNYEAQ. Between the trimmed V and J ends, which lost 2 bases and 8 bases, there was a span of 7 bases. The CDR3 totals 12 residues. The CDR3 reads CASSLNGDEQFF. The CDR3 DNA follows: TGTGCCAGCAGCTTAAACGGCGATGAGCAGTTCTTC.

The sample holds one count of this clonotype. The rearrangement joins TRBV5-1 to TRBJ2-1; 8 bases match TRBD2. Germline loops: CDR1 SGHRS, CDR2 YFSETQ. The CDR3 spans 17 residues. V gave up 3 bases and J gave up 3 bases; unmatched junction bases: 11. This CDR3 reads CASSSAGGATNYNEQFF. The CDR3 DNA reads TGCGCCAGCAGCTCCGCCGGGGGGGCCACAAACTACAATGAGCAGTTCTTC.

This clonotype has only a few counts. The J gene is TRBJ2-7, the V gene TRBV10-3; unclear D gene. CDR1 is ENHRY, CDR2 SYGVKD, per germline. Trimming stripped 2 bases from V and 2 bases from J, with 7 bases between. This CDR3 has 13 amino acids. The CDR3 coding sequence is TGTGCCATCAGTGAGGGCAGAACCTACGAGCAGTACTTC. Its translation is CAISEGRTYEQYF.

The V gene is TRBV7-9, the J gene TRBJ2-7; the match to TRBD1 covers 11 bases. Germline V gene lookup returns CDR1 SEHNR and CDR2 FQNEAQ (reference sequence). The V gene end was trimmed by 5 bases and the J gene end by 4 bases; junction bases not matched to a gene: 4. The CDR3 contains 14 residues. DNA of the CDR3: TGTGCCAGCAGCCCGGGGGACAGGGGGTACGAGCAGTACTTC. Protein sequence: CASSPGDRGYEQYF.

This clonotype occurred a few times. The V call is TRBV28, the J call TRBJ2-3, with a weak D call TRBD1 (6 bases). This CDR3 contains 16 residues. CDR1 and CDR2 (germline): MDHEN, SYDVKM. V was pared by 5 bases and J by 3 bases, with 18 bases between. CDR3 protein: CASSPETRGKTDTQYF. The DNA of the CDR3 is TGTGCCAGCAGTCCCGAAACGAGGGGGAAAACAGATACGCAGTATTTT.

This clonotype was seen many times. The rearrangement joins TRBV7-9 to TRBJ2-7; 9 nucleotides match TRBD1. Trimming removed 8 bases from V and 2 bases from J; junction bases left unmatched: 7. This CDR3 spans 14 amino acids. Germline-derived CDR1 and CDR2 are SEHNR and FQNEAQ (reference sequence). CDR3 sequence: CASGRDRVAYEQYF. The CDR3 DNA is TGTGCCAGCGGGAGGGACAGGGTAGCCTACGAGCAGTACTTC. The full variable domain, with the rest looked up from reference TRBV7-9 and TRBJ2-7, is DTGVSQNPRHKITKRGQNVTFRCDPISEHNRLYWYRQTLGQGPEFLTYFQNEAQLEKSRLLSDRFSAERPKGSFSTLEIQRTEQGDSAMYLCASGRDRVAYEQYFGPGTRLTVT.

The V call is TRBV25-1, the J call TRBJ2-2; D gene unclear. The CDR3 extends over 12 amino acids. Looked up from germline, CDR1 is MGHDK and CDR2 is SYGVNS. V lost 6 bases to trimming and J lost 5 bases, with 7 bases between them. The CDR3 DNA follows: TGTGCCAGCAGAGAACTAACCGGGGAGCTGTTTTTT. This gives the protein CASRELTGELFF.

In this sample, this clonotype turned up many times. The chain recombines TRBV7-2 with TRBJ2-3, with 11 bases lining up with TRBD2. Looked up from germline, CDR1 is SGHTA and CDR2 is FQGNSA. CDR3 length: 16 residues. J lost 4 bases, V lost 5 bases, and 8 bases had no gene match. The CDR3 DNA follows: TGTGCCAGCAGCCGTCCACTAGCGGGAGAATCAGATACGCAGTATTTT. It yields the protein CASSRPLAGESDTQYF.

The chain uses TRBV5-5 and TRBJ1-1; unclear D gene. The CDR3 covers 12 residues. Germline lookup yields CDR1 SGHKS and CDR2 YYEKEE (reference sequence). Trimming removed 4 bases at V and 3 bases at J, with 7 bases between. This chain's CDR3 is CASSPTDTEAFF. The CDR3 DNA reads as TGTGCCAGCAGCCCGACGGACACTGAAGCTTTCTTT. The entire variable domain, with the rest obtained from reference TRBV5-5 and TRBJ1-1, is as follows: DAGVTQSPTHLIKTRGQQVTLRCSPISGHKSVSWYQQVLGQGPQFIFQYYEKEERGRGNFPDRFSARQFPNYSSELNVNALLLGDSALYLCASSPTDTEAFFGQGTRLTVV.

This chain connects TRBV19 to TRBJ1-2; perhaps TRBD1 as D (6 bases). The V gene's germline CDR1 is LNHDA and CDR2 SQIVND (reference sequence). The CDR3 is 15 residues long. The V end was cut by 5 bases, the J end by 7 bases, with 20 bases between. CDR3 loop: CASSFSFGGRGGYTF. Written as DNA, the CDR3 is TGTGCCAGTAGTTTCTCGTTCGGGGGGCGCGGTGGCTACACCTTC.

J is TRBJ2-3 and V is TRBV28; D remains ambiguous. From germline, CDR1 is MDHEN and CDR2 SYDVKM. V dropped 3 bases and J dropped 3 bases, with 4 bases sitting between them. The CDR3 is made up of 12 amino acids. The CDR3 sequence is CASSFMTDTQYF. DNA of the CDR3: TGTGCCAGCAGTTTTATGACAGATACGCAGTATTTT.